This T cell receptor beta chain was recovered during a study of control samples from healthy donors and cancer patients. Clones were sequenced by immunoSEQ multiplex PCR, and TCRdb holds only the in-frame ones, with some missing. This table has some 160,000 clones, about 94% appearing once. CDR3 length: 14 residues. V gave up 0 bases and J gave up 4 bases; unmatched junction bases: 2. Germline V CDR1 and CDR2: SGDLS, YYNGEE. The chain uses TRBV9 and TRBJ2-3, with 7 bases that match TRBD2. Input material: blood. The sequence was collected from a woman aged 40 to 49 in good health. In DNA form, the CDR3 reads TGTGCCAGCAGCGTAGCCAGCGGGGCAGATACGCAGTATTTT. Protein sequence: CASSVASGADTQYF.